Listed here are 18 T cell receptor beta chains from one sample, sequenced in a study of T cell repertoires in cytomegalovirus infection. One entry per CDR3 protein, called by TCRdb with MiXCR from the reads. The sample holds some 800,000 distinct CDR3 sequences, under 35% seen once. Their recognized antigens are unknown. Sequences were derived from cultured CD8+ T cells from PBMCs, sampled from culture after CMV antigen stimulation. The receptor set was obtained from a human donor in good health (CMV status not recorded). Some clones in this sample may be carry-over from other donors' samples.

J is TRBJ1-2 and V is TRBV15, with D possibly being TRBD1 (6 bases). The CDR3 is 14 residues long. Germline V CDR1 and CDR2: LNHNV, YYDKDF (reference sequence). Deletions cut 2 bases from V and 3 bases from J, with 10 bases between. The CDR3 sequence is CATSRRGGDYGYTF. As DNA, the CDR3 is TGTGCCACCAGCAGAAGGGGGGGTGACTATGGCTACACCTTC.

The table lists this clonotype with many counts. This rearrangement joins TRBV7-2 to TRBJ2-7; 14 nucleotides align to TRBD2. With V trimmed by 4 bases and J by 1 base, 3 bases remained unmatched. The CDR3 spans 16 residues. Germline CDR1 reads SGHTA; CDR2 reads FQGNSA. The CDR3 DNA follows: TGTGCCAGCAGCTCCAGGACTAGCGGGAGGTCCTACGAGCAGTACTTC. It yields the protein CASSSRTSGRSYEQYF.

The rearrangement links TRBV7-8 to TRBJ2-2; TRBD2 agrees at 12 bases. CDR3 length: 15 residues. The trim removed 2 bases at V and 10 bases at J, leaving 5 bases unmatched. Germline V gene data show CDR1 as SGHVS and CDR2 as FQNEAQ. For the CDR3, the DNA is TGTGCCAGCAGCTTACTAGCGGGGGGGCCGGAGGAGCTGTTTTTT. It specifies CASSLLAGGPEELFF.

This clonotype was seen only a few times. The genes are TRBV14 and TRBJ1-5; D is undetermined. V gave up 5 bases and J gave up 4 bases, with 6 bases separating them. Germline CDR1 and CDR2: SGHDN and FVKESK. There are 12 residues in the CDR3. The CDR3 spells CASSVENQPQHF. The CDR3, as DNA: TGTGCCAGCAGCGTTGAAAATCAGCCCCAGCATTTT.

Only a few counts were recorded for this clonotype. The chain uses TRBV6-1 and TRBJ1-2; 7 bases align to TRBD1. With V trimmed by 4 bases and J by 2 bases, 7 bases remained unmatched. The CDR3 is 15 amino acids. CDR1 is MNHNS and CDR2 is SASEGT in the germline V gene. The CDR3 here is CASSAQTGLNYGYTF. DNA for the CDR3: TGTGCCAGCAGTGCCCAGACAGGGCTGAACTATGGCTACACCTTC.

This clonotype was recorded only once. This CDR3 reads CASRIQTAQETQYF. For the CDR3, the DNA is TGTGCCAGCAGGATCCAGACGGCCCAAGAGACCCAGTACTTC. The gene calls are TRBV28 and TRBJ2-5; D ambiguous. Germline V gene lookup returns CDR1 MDHEN and CDR2 SYDVKM. Trimming took off 6 bases at V and 1 base at J, with 12 bases between the two ends. There are 14 residues in the CDR3.

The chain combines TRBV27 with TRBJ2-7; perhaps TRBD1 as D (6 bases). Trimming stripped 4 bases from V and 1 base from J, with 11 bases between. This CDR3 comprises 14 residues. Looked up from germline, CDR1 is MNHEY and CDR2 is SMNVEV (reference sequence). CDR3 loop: CASSSGQYSYEQYF. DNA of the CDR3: TGTGCCAGCAGTTCCGGACAGTATTCCTACGAGCAGTACTTC.

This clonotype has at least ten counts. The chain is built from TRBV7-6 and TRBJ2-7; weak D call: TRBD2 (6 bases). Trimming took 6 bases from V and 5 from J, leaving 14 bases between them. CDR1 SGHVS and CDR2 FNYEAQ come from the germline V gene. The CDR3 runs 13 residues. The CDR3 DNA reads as TGTGCCAGCAGTCGCTCCCGGGGGAACGAGCAGTACTTC. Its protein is CASSRSRGNEQYF.

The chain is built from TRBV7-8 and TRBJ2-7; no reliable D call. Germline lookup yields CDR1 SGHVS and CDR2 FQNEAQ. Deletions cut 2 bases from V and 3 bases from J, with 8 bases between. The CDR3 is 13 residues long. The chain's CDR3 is CASSLNKIYEQYV. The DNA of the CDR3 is TGTGCCAGCAGCTTAAATAAGATCTACGAGCAGTACGTC.

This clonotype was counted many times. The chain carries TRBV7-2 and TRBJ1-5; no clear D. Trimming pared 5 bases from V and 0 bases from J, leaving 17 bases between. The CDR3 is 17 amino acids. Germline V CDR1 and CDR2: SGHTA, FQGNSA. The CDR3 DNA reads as TGTGCCAGCAGCCCCGGGCGGATCAGCCTTAGCAATCAGCCCCAGCATTTT. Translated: CASSPGRISLSNQPQHF.

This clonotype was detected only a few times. CDR3 loop: CSARRGNEAFF. In DNA form, the CDR3 reads TGCAGTGCTCGCCGAGGGAATGAAGCTTTCTTT. V is TRBV20-1 and J is TRBJ1-1; D gene unclear. V was shortened by 5 bases and J by 7 bases, with 11 bases between the two germline ends. The CDR3 runs 11 residues. From germline, CDR1 is DFQATT and CDR2 SNEGSKA (reference sequence).

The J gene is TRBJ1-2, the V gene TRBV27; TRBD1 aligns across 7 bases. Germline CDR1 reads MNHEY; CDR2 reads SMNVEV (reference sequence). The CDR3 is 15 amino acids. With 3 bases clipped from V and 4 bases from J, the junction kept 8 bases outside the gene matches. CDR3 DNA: TGTGCCAGCAGTTTGTTGCAGGGGGAATTCTATGGCTACACCTTC. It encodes CASSLLQGEFYGYTF.

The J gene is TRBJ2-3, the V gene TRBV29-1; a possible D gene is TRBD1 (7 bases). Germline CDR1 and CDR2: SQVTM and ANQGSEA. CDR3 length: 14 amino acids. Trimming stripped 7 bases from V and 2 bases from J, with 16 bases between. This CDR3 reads CSAAGTVFTDTQYF. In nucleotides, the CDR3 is TGCAGCGCTGCGGGGACAGTGTTCACAGATACGCAGTATTTT.

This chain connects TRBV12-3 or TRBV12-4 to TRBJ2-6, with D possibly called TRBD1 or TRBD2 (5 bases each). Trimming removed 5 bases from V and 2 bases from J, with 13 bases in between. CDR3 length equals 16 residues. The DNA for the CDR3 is TGTGCCAGCAGTCAGCCCCGGGGCGCTGGGGCCAACGTCCTGACTTTC. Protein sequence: CASSQPRGAGANVLTF.

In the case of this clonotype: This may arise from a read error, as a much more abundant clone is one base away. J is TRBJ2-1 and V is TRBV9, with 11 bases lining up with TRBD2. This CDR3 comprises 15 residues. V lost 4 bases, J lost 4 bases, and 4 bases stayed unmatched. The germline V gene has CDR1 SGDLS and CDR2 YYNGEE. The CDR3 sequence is CASSFSGGGYNEQFF. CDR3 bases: TGTGCCAGCAGCTTTAGCGGGGGGGGGTACAATGAGCAGTTCTTC.

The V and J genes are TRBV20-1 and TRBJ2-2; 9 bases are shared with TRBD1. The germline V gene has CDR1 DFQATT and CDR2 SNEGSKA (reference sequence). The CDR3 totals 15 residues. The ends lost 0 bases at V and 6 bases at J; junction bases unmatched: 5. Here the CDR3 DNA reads TGCAGTGCTAGAGATGGGACAGGGCGATCCGGGGAGCTGTTTTTT. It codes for CSARDGTGRSGELFF.

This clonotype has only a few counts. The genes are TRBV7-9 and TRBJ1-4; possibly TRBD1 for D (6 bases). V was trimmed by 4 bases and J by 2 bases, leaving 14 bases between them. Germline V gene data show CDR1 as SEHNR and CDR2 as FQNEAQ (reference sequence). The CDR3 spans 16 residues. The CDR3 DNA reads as TGTGCCAGCAGCTCGCGTAACGGGGGCACTAATGAAAAACTGTTTTTT. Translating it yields CASSSRNGGTNEKLFF.

This CDR3 is CASSYGGSGANVLTF. CDR3 coding DNA: TGTGCCAGCAGTTACGGGGGCTCTGGGGCCAACGTCCTGACTTTC. This chain links TRBV6-8 with TRBJ2-6, with D perhaps assigned TRBD1 or TRBD2 (5 bases each). V lost 2 bases, J lost 0 bases, and 5 bases lay in between. Germline V gene data show CDR1 as MNHGY and CDR2 as SAAAGT. The length of the CDR3 is 15 residues.